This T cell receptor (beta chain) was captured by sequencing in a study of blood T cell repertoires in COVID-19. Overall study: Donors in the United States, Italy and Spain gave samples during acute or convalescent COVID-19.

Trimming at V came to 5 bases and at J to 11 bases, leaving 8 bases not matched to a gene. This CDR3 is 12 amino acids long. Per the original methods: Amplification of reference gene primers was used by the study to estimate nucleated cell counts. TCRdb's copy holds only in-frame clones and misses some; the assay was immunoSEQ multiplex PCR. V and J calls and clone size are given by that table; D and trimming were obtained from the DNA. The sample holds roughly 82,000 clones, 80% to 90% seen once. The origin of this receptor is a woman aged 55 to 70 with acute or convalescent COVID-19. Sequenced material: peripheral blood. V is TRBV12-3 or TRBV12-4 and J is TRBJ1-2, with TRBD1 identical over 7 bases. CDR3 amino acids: CASSPGGRGYTF. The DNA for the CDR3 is TGTGCCAGCAGTCCAGGGGGTCGGGGGTACACCTTC.